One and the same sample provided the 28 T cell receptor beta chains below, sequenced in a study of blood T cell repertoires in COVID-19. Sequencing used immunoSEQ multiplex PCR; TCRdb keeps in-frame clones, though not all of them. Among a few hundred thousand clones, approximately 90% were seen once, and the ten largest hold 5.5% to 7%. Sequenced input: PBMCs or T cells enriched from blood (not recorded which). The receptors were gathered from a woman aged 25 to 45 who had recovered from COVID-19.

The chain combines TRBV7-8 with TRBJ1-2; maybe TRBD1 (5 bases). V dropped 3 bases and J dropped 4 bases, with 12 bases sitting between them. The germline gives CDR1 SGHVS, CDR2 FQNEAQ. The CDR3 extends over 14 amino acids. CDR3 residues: CASSFGGTPYGYTF. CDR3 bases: TGTGCCAGCAGCTTTGGGGGGACTCCCTATGGCTACACCTTC. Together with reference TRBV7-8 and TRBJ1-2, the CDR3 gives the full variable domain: GAGVSQSPRYKVAKRGQDVALRCDPISGHVSLFWYQQALGQGPEFLTYFQNEAQLDKSGLPSDRFFAERPEGSVSTLKIQRTQQEDSAVYLCASSFGGTPYGYTFGSGTRLTVV.

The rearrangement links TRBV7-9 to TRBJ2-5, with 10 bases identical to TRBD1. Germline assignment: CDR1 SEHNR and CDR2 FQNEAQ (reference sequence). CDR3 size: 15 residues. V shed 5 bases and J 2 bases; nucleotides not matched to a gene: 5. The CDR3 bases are TGTGCCAGCAGCGCCGGGACAGGGGAACAAGAGACCCAGTACTTC. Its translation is CASSAGTGEQETQYF.

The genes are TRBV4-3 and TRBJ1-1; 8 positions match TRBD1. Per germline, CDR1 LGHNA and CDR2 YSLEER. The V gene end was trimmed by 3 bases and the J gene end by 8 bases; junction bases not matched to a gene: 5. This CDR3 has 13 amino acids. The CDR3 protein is CASSQIRGREAFF. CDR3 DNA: TGCGCCAGCAGCCAGATCAGGGGGCGCGAAGCTTTCTTT.

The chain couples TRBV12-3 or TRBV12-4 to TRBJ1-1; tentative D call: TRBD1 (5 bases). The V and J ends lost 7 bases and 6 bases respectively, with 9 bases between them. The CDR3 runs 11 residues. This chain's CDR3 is CASTLGPEAFF. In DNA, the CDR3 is TGTGCCAGCACCCTGGGGCCTGAAGCTTTCTTT.

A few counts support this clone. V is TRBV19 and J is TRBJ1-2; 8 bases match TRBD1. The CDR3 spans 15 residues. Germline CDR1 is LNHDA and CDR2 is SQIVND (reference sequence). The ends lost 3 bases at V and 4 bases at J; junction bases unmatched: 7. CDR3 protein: CASSIFTGGSYGYTF. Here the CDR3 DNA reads TGTGCCAGTAGTATCTTTACAGGGGGTTCCTATGGCTACACCTTC.

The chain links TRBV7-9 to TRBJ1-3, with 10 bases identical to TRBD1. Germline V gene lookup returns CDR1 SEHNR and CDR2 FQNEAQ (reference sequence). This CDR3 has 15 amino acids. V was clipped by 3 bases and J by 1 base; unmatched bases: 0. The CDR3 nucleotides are TGTGCCAGCAGCTTGGACAGGGGGTCTGGAAACACCATATATTTT. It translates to CASSLDRGSGNTIYF.

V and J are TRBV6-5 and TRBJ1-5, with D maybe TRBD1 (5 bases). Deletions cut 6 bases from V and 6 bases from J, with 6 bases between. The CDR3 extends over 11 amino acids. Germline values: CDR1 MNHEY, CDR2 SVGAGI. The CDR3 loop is CASSRVQPQHF. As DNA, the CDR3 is TGTGCCAGCAGCAGGGTTCAGCCCCAGCATTTT.

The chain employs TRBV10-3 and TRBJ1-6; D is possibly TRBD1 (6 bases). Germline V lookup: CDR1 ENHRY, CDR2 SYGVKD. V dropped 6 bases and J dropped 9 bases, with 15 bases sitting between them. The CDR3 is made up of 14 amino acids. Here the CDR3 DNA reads TGTGCCATCAGACCGGACAGTCCGCCTTCACCCCTCCACTTT. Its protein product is CAIRPDSPPSPLHF.

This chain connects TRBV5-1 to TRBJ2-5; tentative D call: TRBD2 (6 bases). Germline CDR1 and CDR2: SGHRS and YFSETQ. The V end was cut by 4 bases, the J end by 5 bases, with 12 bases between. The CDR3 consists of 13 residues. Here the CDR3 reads CASSPYSGETQYF. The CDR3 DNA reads TGCGCCAGCAGCCCCTACAGCGGGGAGACCCAGTACTTC.

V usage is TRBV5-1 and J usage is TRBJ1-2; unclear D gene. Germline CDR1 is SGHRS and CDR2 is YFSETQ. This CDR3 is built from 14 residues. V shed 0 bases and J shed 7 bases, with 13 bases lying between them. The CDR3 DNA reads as TGCGCCAGCAGCTTGGGAGGCTCCGGGAGTGGCTACACCTTC. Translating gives CASSLGGSGSGYTF.

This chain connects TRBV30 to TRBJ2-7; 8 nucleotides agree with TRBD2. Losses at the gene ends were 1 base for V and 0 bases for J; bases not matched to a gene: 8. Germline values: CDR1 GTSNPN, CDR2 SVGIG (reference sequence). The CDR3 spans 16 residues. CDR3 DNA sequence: TGTGCCTGGAGTGGAAGGACTAGCAGATTCTCCTACGAGCAGTACTTC. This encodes CAWSGRTSRFSYEQYF. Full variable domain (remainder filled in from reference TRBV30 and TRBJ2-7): SQTIHQWPATLVQPVGSPLSLECTVEGTSNPNLYWYRQAAGRGLQLLFYSVGIGQISSEVPQNLSASRPQDRQFILSSKKLLLSDSGFYLCAWSGRTSRFSYEQYFGPGTRLTVT.

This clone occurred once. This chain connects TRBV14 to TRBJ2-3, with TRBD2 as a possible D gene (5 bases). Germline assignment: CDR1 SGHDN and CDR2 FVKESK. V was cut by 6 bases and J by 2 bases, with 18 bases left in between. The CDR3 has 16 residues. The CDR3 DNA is TGTGCCAGCAGTCAAAACCGACGGGATTACACAGATACGCAGTATTTT. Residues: CASSQNRRDYTDTQYF. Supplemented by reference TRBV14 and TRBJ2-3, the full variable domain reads EAGVTQFPSHSVIEKGQTVTLRCDPISGHDNLYWYRRVMGKEIKFLLHFVKESKQDESGMPNNRFLAERTGGTYSTLKVQPAELEDSGVYFCASSQNRRDYTDTQYFGPGTRLTVL.

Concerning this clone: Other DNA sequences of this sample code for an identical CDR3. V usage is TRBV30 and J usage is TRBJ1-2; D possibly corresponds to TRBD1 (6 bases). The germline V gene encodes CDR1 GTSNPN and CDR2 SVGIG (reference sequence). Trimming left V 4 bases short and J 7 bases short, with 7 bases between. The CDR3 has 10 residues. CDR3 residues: CAWMGAGYTF. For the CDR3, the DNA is TGTGCCTGGATGGGGGCTGGCTACACCTTC.

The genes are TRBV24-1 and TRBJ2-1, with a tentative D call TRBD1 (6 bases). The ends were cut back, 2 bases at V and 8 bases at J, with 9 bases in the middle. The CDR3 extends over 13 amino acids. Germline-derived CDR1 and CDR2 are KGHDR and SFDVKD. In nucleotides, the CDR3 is TGTGCCACCAGTGATTGGGCAGGGGATGAGCAGTTCTTC. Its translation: CATSDWAGDEQFF.

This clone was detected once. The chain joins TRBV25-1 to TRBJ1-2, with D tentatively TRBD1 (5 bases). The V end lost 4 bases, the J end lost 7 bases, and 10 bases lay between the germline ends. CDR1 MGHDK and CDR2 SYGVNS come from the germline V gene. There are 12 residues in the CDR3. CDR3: CASSGGWVGYTF. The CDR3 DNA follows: TGTGCCAGCAGTGGGGGCTGGGTTGGCTACACCTTC.

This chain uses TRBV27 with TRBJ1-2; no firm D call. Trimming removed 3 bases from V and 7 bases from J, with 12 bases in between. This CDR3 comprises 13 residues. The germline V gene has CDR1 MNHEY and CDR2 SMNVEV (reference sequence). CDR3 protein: CASSLGAESGYTF. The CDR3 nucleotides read TGTGCCAGCAGTTTGGGAGCCGAGTCTGGCTACACCTTC.

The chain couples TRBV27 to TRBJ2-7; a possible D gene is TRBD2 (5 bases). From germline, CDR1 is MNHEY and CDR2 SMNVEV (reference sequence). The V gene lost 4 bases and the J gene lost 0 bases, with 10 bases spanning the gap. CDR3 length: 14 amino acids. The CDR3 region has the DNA TGTGCCAGCAGTTACCAAGCGGACTCCTACGAGCAGTACTTC. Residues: CASSYQADSYEQYF.

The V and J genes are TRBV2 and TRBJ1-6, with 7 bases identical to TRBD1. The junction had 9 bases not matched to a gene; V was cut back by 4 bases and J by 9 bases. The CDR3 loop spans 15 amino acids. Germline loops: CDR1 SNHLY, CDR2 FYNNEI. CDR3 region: CASSGGGQVTSPLHF. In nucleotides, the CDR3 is TGTGCCAGCAGTGGGGGAGGACAGGTAACTTCACCCCTCCACTTT.

The CDR3 reads CASRTGTNYGYTF. Here the CDR3 DNA reads TGTGCCAGCCGAACAGGAACTAACTATGGCTACACCTTC. J is TRBJ1-2 and V is TRBV27; D is perhaps TRBD1 (5 bases). The germline V gene encodes CDR1 MNHEY and CDR2 SMNVEV (reference sequence). Trimming cost V 8 bases and J 0 bases, with 10 bases left between them. This CDR3 region has 13 residues.

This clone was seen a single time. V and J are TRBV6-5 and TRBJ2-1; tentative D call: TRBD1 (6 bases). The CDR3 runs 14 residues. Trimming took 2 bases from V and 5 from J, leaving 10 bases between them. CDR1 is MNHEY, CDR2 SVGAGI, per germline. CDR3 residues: CASSYPGHHNEQFF. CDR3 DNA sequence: TGTGCCAGCAGTTACCCGGGACACCACAATGAGCAGTTCTTC.

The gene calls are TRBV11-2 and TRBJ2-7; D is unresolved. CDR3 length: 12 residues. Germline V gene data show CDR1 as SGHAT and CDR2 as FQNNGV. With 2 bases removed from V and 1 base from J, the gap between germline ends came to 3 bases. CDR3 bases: TGTGCCAGCAGCTTATCTTCCTACGAGCAGTACTTC. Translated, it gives CASSLSSYEQYF.

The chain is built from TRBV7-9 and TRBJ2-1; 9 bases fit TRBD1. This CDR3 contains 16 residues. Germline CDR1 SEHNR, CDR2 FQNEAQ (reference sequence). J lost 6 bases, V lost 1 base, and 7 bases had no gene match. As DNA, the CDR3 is TGTGCCAGCAGCTTAGACAGGACAGGGGTGAGCAATGAGCAGTTCTTC. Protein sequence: CASSLDRTGVSNEQFF.

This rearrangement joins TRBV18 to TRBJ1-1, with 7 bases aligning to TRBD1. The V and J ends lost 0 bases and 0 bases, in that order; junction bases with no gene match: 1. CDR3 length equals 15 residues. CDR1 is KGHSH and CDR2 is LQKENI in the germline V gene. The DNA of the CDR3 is TGTGCCAGCTCACCACCGACAGGGATGAACACTGAAGCTTTCTTT. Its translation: CASSPPTGMNTEAFF.

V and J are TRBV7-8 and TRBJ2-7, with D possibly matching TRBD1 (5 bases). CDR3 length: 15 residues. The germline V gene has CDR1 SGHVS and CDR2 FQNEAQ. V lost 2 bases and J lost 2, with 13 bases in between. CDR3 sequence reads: CASSLFRTLAYEQYF. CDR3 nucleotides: TGTGCCAGCAGCTTATTCAGGACACTTGCCTACGAGCAGTACTTC.

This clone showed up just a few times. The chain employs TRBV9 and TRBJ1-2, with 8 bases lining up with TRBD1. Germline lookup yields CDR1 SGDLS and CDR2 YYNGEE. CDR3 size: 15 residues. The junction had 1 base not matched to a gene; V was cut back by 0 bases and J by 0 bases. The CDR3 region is CASSVGDRPNYGYTF. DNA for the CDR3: TGTGCCAGCAGCGTAGGGGACAGGCCTAACTATGGCTACACCTTC.

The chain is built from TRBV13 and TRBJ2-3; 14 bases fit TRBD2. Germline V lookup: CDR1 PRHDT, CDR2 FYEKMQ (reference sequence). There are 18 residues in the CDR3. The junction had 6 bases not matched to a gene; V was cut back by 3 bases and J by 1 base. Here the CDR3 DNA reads TGTGCCAGCAGCTTTCGGACTAGCGGGGGGAAACGCACAGATACGCAGTATTTT. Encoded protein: CASSFRTSGGKRTDTQYF.

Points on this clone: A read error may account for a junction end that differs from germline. CDR3 sequence (DNA): TGTGCTAGTGGCTTGGGGGGCAGCACAGATACGCAGTATTTT. Protein: CASGLGGSTDTQYF. V gene TRBV12-5 combines with J gene TRBJ2-3, with D perhaps matching TRBD1 or TRBD2 (6 bases each). This CDR3 has 14 amino acids. Germline CDR1 is LGHNT and CDR2 is FRNRAP.

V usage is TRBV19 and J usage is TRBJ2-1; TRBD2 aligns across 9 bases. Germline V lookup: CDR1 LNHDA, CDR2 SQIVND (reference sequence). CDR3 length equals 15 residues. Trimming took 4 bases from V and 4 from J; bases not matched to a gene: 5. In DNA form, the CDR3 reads TGTGCCAGTAGTAGGTCTAGCGGGACTTACAATGAGCAGTTCTTC. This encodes CASSRSSGTYNEQFF.